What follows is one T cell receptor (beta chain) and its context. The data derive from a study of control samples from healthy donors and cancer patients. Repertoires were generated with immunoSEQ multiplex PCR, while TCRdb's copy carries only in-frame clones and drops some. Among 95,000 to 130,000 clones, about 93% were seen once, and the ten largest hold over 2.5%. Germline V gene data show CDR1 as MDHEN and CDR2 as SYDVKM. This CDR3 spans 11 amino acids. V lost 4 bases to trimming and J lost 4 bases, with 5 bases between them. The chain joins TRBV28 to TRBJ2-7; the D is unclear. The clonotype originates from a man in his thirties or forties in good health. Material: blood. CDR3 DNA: TGTGCCAGCAGTTCCCGATACGAGCAGTACTTC. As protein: CASSSRYEQYF.